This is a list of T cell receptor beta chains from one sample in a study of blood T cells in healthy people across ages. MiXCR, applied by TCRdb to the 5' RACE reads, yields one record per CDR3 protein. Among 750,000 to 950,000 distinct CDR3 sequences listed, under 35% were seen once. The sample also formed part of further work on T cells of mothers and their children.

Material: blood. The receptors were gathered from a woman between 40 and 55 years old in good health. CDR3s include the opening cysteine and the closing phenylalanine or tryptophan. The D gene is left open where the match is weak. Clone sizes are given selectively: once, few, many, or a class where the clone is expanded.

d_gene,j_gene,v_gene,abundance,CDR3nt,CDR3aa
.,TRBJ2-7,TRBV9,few,TGTGCCGGCAGCGCCGAACAGGGTAGGAACGAGCAGTACTTC,CAGSAEQGRNEQYF
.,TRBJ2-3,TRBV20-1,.,TGCAGTGTTCGTAGTGGGGCGTCGAGCACAGATACGCAGTATTTT,CSVRSGASSTDTQYF
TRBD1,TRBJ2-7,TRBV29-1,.,TGCAGCGCCTCCGACCGGGACAGACCCTACGAGCAGTACTTC,CSASDRDRPYEQYF
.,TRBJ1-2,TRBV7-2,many,TGTGCCAGCGACACAAGGGGGGCCCTAGCTAACTATGGCTACACCTTC,CASDTRGALANYGYTF
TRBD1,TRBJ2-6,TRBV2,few,TGTGCCAGCACTGGGACAGGTGGGGCCAACGTCCTGACTTTC,CASTGTGGANVLTF
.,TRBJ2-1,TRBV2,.,TGTGCCAGCAGTGATGGACCGACACCCTGGCAGTTCTTC,CASSDGPTPWQFF
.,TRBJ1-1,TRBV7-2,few,TGTGCCAGCAGCCTCCGGACTCGGATGAACACTGAAGCTTTCTTT,CASSLRTRMNTEAFF
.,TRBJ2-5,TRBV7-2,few,TGTGCCAGCAGCTTAGTTCGGGTCCCCCGGGAGCAGTACTTC,CASSLVRVPREQYF
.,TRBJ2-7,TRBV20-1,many,TGCAGTGCTAGATCCCAAAGTCGGTCCTACGAGCAGTACTTC,CSARSQSRSYEQYF
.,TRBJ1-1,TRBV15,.,TGTGCCACCAGCAGGGGCCGACAGGACAACACTGAAGCTTTCTTT,CATSRGRQDNTEAFF
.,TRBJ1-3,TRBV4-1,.,TGCGCCAGCAGCCAAGATCGGGCAGCTAATGGAAACACCATATATTTT,CASSQDRAANGNTIYF
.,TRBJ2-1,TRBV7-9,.,TGTGCCAGCAGCCAGAACAGAAGCTCCTACAATGAGCAGTTCTTC,CASSQNRSSYNEQFF
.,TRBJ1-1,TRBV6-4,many,TGTGCCAGCAGACGGGACGGGAACACTGAAGCTTTCTTT,CASRRDGNTEAFF
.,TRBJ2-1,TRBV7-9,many,TGTGCCAGCAGCTTATGGCGAGAGTCCTACAATGAGCAGTTCTTC,CASSLWRESYNEQFF
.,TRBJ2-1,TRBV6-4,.,TGTGCCAGCAGTGAGCAGGGTACACGTCGAAACAATGAGCAGTTCTTC,CASSEQGTRRNNEQFF
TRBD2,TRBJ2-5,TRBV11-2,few,TGTGCCAGCAGCTCGGAGACTCCGGCGGGGGGGTACCAAGAGACCCAGTACTTC,CASSSETPAGGYQETQYF
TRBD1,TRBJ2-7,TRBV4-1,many,TGCGCCAGCAGCCCTGACAGGGGGGACTACGAGCAGTACTTC,CASSPDRGDYEQYF
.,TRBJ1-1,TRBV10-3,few,TGTGCCATCAGCGCCCGCGGGGGAAGGAACACTGAAGCTTTCTTT,CAISARGGRNTEAFF
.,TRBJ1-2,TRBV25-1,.,TGTGCCAGCAGTGAGAGTAGTGCCGTCTATGGCTACACCTTC,CASSESSAVYGYTF
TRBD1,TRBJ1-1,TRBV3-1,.,TGTGCCAGCAGCTGGTCGGGACAGGGATTCACTGAAGCTTTCTTT,CASSWSGQGFTEAFF
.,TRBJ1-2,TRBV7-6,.,TGTGCCAGCCTCACGACCGCCCGGACCCACTATGGCTACACCTTC,CASLTTARTHYGYTF
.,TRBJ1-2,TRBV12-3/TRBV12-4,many,TGTGCCAGCGGACCGTATCAGGACGGTGAGAACTATGGCTACACCTTC,CASGPYQDGENYGYTF
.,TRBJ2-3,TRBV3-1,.,TGTGCCAGCAGCCCCAGGGACCCCTCAACCCCAGATACGCAGTATTTT,CASSPRDPSTPDTQYF
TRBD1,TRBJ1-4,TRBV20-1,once,TGCAGTGCTGGGCAGGGGGCCCCAACTAATGAAAAACTGTTTTTT,CSAGQGAPTNEKLFF
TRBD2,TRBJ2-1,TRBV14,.,TGTGCCAGCAGCCCCGGGGGGGCCTTCTACAATGAGCAGTTCTTC,CASSPGGAFYNEQFF
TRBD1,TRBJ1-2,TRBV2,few,TGTGCCAGCAGTGCCGGGACAGGGAGATATGGCTACACCTTC,CASSAGTGRYGYTF
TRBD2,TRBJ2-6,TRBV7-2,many,TGTGCCAGCAGCTTACGTGCGGGGGTTTCTGGGGCCAACGTCCTGACTTTC,CASSLRAGVSGANVLTF
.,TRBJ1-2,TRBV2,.,TGTGCCAGCAGAATGAACAGAGGCAATGGCTACACCTTC,CASRMNRGNGYTF
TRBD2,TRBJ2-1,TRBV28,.,TGTGCCACCAGCCCGGCCTTAGCGGGGGGGAGGGAGCAGTTCTTC,CATSPALAGGREQFF
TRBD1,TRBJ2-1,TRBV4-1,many,TGCGCCAGCAGCCACTCTGGACAGGGATCATACAATGAGCAGTTCTTC,CASSHSGQGSYNEQFF
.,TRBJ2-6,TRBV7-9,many,TGTGCCAGCAGCCCCCCGACGGTCTCTGGGGCCAACGTCCTGACTTTC,CASSPPTVSGANVLTF
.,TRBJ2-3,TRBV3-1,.,TGTGCCAGCAGCCCGCAAGACAGGCTGACAGATACGCAGTATTTT,CASSPQDRLTDTQYF
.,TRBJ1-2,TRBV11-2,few,TGTGCCAGCAGCCGAACTGGGACGTCTGGCTACACCTTC,CASSRTGTSGYTF
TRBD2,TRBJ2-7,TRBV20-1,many,TGCAGTGCAAAGTGGGGGACTAGCTACGAGCAGTACTTC,CSAKWGTSYEQYF
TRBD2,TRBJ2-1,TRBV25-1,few,TGTGCCAGCAGTGCGAGCGGGAGTAGTTATGAGCAGTTCTTC,CASSASGSSYEQFF
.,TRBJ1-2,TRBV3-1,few,TGTGCCAGCAGTAACACAGGGCAGTATTCCTATGGCTACACCTTC,CASSNTGQYSYGYTF
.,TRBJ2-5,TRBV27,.,TGTGCCAGCAGTTTAAGCCCTACGGGCACCCAAGAGACCCAGTACTTC,CASSLSPTGTQETQYF
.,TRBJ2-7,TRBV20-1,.,TGCAGTGCCCCCTCCTCGCGGGGGCCTGTTGGGGAGCAGTACTTC,CSAPSSRGPVGEQYF
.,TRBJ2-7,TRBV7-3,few,TGTGCCAGCAGCGCCCAGGGGGGATCCTACGAGCAGTACTTC,CASSAQGGSYEQYF
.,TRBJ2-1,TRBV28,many,TGTGCCAGCATTACCAACCGGGCCAACAATGAGCAGTTCTTC,CASITNRANNEQFF
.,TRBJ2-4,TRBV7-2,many,TGTGCCAGCAGCGAACGGCCGGTAGCCAAAAACATTCAGTACTTC,CASSERPVAKNIQYF